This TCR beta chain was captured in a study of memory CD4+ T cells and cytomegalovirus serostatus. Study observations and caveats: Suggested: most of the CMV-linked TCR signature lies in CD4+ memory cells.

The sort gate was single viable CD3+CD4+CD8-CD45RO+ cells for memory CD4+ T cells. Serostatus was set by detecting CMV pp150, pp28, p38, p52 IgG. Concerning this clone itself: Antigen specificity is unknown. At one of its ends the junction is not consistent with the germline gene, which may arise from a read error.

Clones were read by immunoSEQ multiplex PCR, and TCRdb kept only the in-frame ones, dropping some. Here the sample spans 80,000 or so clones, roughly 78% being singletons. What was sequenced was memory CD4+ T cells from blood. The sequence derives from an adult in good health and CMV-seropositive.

DNA of the CDR3: TGTGCCAGCAGCCCTGGCCGGGAGGGGGCTATCTTT. As protein: CASSPGREGAIF. The rearrangement joins TRBV11-2 to TRBJ1-1, with 7 bases identical to TRBD1. The CDR3 contains 12 residues. The germline V gene has CDR1 SGHAT and CDR2 FQNNGV.